This T cell receptor (beta chain) was observed in a study of identical twins. Findings and limits, study-wide: Among out-of-frame alpha sequences shared by twins, low generation probability occurred in excess. Instead of following the same donors, the conclusions were based on cross-sectional statistical analysis.

It was template switching that added a universal primer site, and there were unique molecular identifiers on the cDNA. TCRdb used MiXCR to reprocess the 5' RACE reads, holding one entry per CDR3 protein. The data hold around 140,000 distinct CDR3 sequences, with around 3.4% observed a single time. This clonotype was observed at least ten times. Its antigen is not identified. CDR1 and CDR2 from the germline V gene are LGHNA and YNFKEQ. CDR3 size: 15 residues. With 4 bases clipped from V and 0 bases from J, the junction kept 2 bases outside the gene matches. This chain connects TRBV4-2 to TRBJ2-3, with TRBD1 identical over 9 bases. The receptor was isolated from a man aged 18 to 29 in good health. The material sequenced was memory T cells sorted from blood. Here the CDR3 reads CASSPGTGSTDTQYF. The CDR3, as DNA: TGTGCCAGCAGCCCAGGGACAGGGAGCACAGATACGCAGTATTTT.